Listed here are 7 T cell receptor beta chains from one sample, sequenced in a study of blood T cells in healthy people across ages. A second PCR, run for roughly 7 to 12 cycles, used a sample-barcoded 5' primer plus a J-beta primer mix. One entry per CDR3 protein, called by TCRdb with MiXCR from the 5' RACE reads. The data show 1.5 million to 2 million distinct CDR3 sequences, with almost 35% seen just once and around 11% held by the top ten. The sample was blood. These receptors originate from a woman in her twenties or thirties in good health.

The chain employs TRBV20-1 and TRBJ2-2, with D tentatively TRBD1 (7 bases). V was pared by 3 bases and J by 6 bases, with 14 bases between. Per the germline V gene, CDR1 is DFQATT and CDR2 is SNEGSKA (reference sequence). CDR3 length equals 14 residues. CDR3 residues: CSARNGGQSGELFF. CDR3 DNA sequence: TGCAGTGCTAGGAACGGGGGACAGTCCGGGGAGCTGTTTTTT.

The sample holds a few counts of this clonotype. V is TRBV2 and J is TRBJ1-5; possibly TRBD1 for D (5 bases). From germline, CDR1 is SNHLY and CDR2 FYNNEI. Trimming took off 7 bases at V and 5 bases at J, with 9 bases between the two ends. The CDR3 totals 12 residues. CDR3 residues: CASNGGDQPQHF. CDR3 nucleotides: TGTGCCAGCAATGGGGGGGATCAGCCCCAGCATTTT.

V is TRBV10-3 and J is TRBJ2-1; 14 bases align to TRBD2. Per the germline V gene, CDR1 is ENHRY and CDR2 is SYGVKD. The trim removed 7 bases at V and 8 bases at J, leaving 13 bases unmatched. The CDR3 runs to 17 residues. In nucleotides, the CDR3 is TGTGCCATCAACCTCAGACTAGCGGGAGGGCCAGAGGATGAGCAGTTCTTC. Translation gives CAINLRLAGGPEDEQFF.

This clonotype has a handful of counts. The V call is TRBV9, the J call TRBJ2-7, with 7 bases aligning to TRBD2. The germline gives CDR1 SGDLS, CDR2 YYNGEE. The CDR3 runs to 15 residues. V gave up 3 bases and J gave up 5 bases; unmatched junction bases: 11. The CDR3 DNA is TGTGCCAGCAGCGGTGGGGGGGGGACGTACGACGAGCAGTACTTC. Translation gives CASSGGGGTYDEQYF.

This clonotype showed up just a few times. The gene calls are TRBV12-3 or TRBV12-4 and TRBJ2-7, with 7 bases that match TRBD2. The J segment lost 6 bases and the V segment lost 3 bases, leaving 11 bases of the junction unmatched. The CDR3 contains 15 residues. Here the CDR3 DNA reads TGTGCCAGCAGTTTTGGACGCGGGAGACAGATCGAGCAGTACTTC. This encodes CASSFGRGRQIEQYF.

The chain uses TRBV5-6 and TRBJ2-5; 10 bases line up with TRBD2. This CDR3 comprises 15 residues. Germline assignment: CDR1 SGHDT and CDR2 YYEEEE. The ends lost 1 base at V and 5 bases at J; junction bases unmatched: 5. In nucleotides, the CDR3 is TGTGCCAGCAGCTTGATGGGACTAGCGCCGGAGACCCAGTACTTC. Translation: CASSLMGLAPETQYF.

This clonotype has a handful of counts. The V and J genes are TRBV3-1 and TRBJ2-5; D is perhaps TRBD1 or TRBD2 (6 bases each). Deletions cut 9 bases from V and 1 base from J, with 12 bases between. Germline V gene sequence: CDR1 LGHDT, CDR2 YNNKEL (reference sequence). The CDR3 is made up of 13 amino acids. DNA for the CDR3: TGTGCCAGGACAGGAGGGAGCCAAGAGACCCAGTACTTC. It encodes CARTGGSQETQYF.